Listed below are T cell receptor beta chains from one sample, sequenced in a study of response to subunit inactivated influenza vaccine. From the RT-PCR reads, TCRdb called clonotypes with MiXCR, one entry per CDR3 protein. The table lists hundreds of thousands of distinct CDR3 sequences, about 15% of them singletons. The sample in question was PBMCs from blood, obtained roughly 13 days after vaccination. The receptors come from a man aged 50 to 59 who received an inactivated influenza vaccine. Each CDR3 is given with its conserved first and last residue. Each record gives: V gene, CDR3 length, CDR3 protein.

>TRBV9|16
CASSVGPAGGAETQYF
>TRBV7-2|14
CASSLDRLADTQYF
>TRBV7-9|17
CASSPSPGTSVTDTQYF
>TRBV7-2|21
CASSPKWLTGGNRSYNSPLHF
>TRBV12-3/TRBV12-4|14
CASSDNTSGNTIYF
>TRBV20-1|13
CSAAGTGRSEQFF
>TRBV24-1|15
CATTEPGTGGNGYTF
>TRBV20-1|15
CSAGRSGGASYEQFF
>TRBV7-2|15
CASSPRTVANYGYTF
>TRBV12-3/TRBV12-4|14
CASSFSTHNQPQHF
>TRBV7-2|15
CASSLEGAGNEKLFF
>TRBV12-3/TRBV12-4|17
CASSLLAGGPGANVLTF
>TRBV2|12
CARRGGTDGYTF
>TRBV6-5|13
CASSYVGQNIQYF
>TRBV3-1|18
CASSQDFLGGTNTGELFF
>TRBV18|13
CASSPEGDYGYTF
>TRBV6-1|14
CASSAGGANYGYTF
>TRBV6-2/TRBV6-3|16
CASSYSGGASQDTQYF
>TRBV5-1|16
CASSLGSGSGANVLTF
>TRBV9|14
CASSVVGNTDTQYF